The rows below give T cell receptor beta chains drawn from one sample of a study of beta chain features in type 1 diabetes. TCRdb's copy holds only in-frame clones and misses some; the assay was immunoSEQ multiplex PCR. Counted here are under 250,000 clones, about 30% occurring once; the ten biggest clones make up 3.5% to 4.5%. Sequences were obtained from central memory CD4+ T cells from blood. The receptors stem from a man aged 25-45 years in good health. Both conserved end residues are part of each CDR3. Fields, in order: J gene, V gene, D gene, clone size, CDR3 protein, CDR3 DNA. A D gene is named only where the DNA matches it firmly. Some rows have no size entry. The others give once, few or many, or a class for an expanded clone.

j_call: TRBJ2-3
v_call: TRBV7-2
d_call: NA
clone_size: NA
cdr3_aa: CAIRLLGAGTDTQYF
cdr3_nt: TGTGCCATACGACTTTTAGGGGCCGGTACAGATACGCAGTATTTT

j_call: TRBJ1-1
v_call: TRBV18
d_call: NA
clone_size: NA
cdr3_aa: CASRGNTEAFF
cdr3_nt: TGTGCCTCCCGGGGGAACACTGAAGCTTTCTTT

j_call: TRBJ1-3
v_call: TRBV30
d_call: NA
clone_size: NA
cdr3_aa: CACLDRASGNTIYF
cdr3_nt: TGTGCCTGCCTCGACAGAGCCTCTGGAAACACCATATATTTT

j_call: TRBJ2-3
v_call: TRBV7-2
d_call: TRBD1
clone_size: many
cdr3_aa: CASSWDSSYTDTQYF
cdr3_nt: TGTGCCAGCAGTTGGGACAGTTCCTACACAGATACGCAGTATTTT

j_call: TRBJ1-1
v_call: TRBV30
d_call: TRBD1
clone_size: few
cdr3_aa: CAWSNTGVTEAFF
cdr3_nt: TGTGCCTGGAGTAACACAGGGGTTACTGAAGCTTTCTTT

j_call: TRBJ1-2
v_call: TRBV7-9
d_call: NA
clone_size: many
cdr3_aa: CASSPEPGGAYGYTF
cdr3_nt: TGTGCCAGCAGCCCGGAACCCGGGGGTGCCTATGGCTACACCTTC

j_call: TRBJ1-2
v_call: TRBV19
d_call: TRBD1
clone_size: few
cdr3_aa: CASSVGQGRGYTF
cdr3_nt: TGTGCCAGTAGTGTCGGACAGGGTAGGGGCTACACCTTC

j_call: TRBJ2-7
v_call: TRBV15
d_call: NA
clone_size: NA
cdr3_aa: CATSRDRLGIEQYF
cdr3_nt: TGTGCCACCAGCAGAGATCGTCTGGGAATCGAGCAGTACTTC

j_call: TRBJ1-5
v_call: TRBV20-1
d_call: NA
clone_size: NA
cdr3_aa: CSVAQDQPQHF
cdr3_nt: TGCAGCGTAGCCCAAGATCAGCCCCAGCATTTT

j_call: TRBJ1-2
v_call: TRBV10-2
d_call: NA
clone_size: few
cdr3_aa: CASSLDSYGYTF
cdr3_nt: TGCGCCAGCAGCCTGGACAGCTATGGCTACACCTTC

j_call: TRBJ1-2
v_call: TRBV5-4
d_call: TRBD1
clone_size: NA
cdr3_aa: CASSRTGNYGYTF
cdr3_nt: TGTGCCAGCAGCCGGACAGGGAACTATGGCTACACCTTC

j_call: TRBJ2-1
v_call: TRBV2
d_call: TRBD2
clone_size: few
cdr3_aa: CASSYSSGQYYNEQFF
cdr3_nt: TGTGCCAGCAGTTATTCTAGCGGGCAGTACTACAATGAGCAGTTCTTC

j_call: TRBJ1-1
v_call: TRBV7-2
d_call: NA
clone_size: NA
cdr3_aa: CASSLSRESEAFF
cdr3_nt: TGTGCCAGCAGCTTAAGTAGGGAAAGTGAAGCTTTCTTT

j_call: TRBJ2-7
v_call: TRBV7-9
d_call: NA
clone_size: NA
cdr3_aa: CASSDLRVRGEQYF
cdr3_nt: TGTGCCAGCAGTGATCTCAGGGTCCGAGGCGAGCAGTACTTC

j_call: TRBJ1-5
v_call: TRBV28
d_call: NA
clone_size: NA
cdr3_aa: CASSDEVGSRQPQHF
cdr3_nt: TGTGCCAGCAGCGACGAGGTGGGGTCTAGGCAGCCCCAGCATTTT

j_call: TRBJ2-1
v_call: TRBV6-6
d_call: NA
clone_size: NA
cdr3_aa: CASSSGLSSYNEQFF
cdr3_nt: TGTGCCAGCAGTTCGGGACTTAGCTCCTACAATGAGCAGTTCTTC

j_call: TRBJ1-6
v_call: TRBV5-4
d_call: NA
clone_size: NA
cdr3_aa: CASSLRAGPPLHF
cdr3_nt: TGTGCCAGCAGCTTGAGGGCAGGGCCACCCCTCCACTTT

j_call: TRBJ2-7
v_call: TRBV7-2
d_call: TRBD2
clone_size: many
cdr3_aa: CASRPTSGSYEQYF
cdr3_nt: TGTGCCAGCAGGCCTACTAGCGGCTCCTACGAGCAGTACTTC

j_call: TRBJ1-6
v_call: TRBV7-9
d_call: NA
clone_size: NA
cdr3_aa: CASSLVGFGSPLHF
cdr3_nt: TGTGCCAGCAGCTTAGTAGGGTTCGGTTCACCCCTCCACTTT

j_call: TRBJ1-5
v_call: TRBV10-2
d_call: NA
clone_size: once
cdr3_aa: CARLDGRLPPQHF
cdr3_nt: TGCGCCAGGCTGGACGGCCGTCTTCCGCCCCAGCATTTT

j_call: TRBJ2-7
v_call: TRBV4-2
d_call: TRBD2
clone_size: NA
cdr3_aa: CASSQGLAYEQYF
cdr3_nt: TGTGCCAGCAGCCAGGGACTAGCCTACGAGCAGTACTTC

j_call: TRBJ2-5
v_call: TRBV7-8
d_call: NA
clone_size: NA
cdr3_aa: CASSTRVGEETQYF
cdr3_nt: TGTGCCAGCAGCACCAGGGTCGGCGAAGAGACCCAGTACTTC

j_call: TRBJ2-7
v_call: TRBV9
d_call: NA
clone_size: few
cdr3_aa: CASSPHPTGREQYF
cdr3_nt: TGTGCCAGCAGCCCTCACCCTACAGGGCGCGAGCAGTACTTC

j_call: TRBJ2-7
v_call: TRBV7-6
d_call: TRBD1
clone_size: once
cdr3_aa: CASSPDRGSYEQYF
cdr3_nt: TGTGCCAGCAGCCCCGACAGGGGTTCCTACGAGCAGTACTTC

j_call: TRBJ2-1
v_call: TRBV25-1
d_call: TRBD1
clone_size: many
cdr3_aa: CASSAPGQFNEQFF
cdr3_nt: TGTGCCAGCAGTGCTCCGGGACAGTTCAATGAGCAGTTCTTC

j_call: TRBJ1-6
v_call: TRBV5-1
d_call: NA
clone_size: few
cdr3_aa: CASSLGAGGENSPLHF
cdr3_nt: TGCGCCAGCAGCTTGGGGGCGGGAGGGGAAAATTCACCCCTCCACTTT

j_call: TRBJ2-1
v_call: TRBV29-1
d_call: TRBD2
clone_size: many
cdr3_aa: CSVVRAGGYNEQFF
cdr3_nt: TGCAGCGTTGTAAGAGCGGGAGGGTACAATGAGCAGTTCTTC

j_call: TRBJ2-7
v_call: TRBV30
d_call: TRBD1
clone_size: NA
cdr3_aa: CAWGDSFYEQYF
cdr3_nt: TGTGCCTGGGGGGACAGCTTCTACGAGCAGTACTTC

j_call: TRBJ2-3
v_call: TRBV4-1
d_call: TRBD1
clone_size: once
cdr3_aa: CASRQTGADTQYF
cdr3_nt: TGCGCCAGCAGACAGACAGGGGCAGATACGCAGTATTTT

j_call: TRBJ2-1
v_call: TRBV7-2
d_call: NA
clone_size: NA
cdr3_aa: CASSSNGAGSSYNEQFF
cdr3_nt: TGTGCCAGCAGCTCCAATGGGGCAGGATCCTCCTACAATGAGCAGTTCTTC

j_call: TRBJ2-4
v_call: TRBV2
d_call: NA
clone_size: NA
cdr3_aa: CASSETRLLNIQYF
cdr3_nt: TGTGCCAGCAGTGAAACAAGGCTTCTGAACATTCAGTACTTC

j_call: TRBJ2-3
v_call: TRBV6-5
d_call: TRBD1
clone_size: many
cdr3_aa: CASRNDRDGTDTQYF
cdr3_nt: TGTGCCAGCAGGAACGACAGGGATGGGACAGATACGCAGTATTTT

j_call: TRBJ2-5
v_call: TRBV15
d_call: NA
clone_size: few
cdr3_aa: CATSRDRVADEQETQYF
cdr3_nt: TGTGCCACCAGCAGAGATCGGGTAGCGGATGAACAAGAGACCCAGTACTTC

j_call: TRBJ2-5
v_call: TRBV1
d_call: NA
clone_size: few
cdr3_aa: CTSSQAPARETQYF
cdr3_nt: TGCACCAGCAGCCAGGCCCCCGCGCGGGAGACCCAGTACTTC

j_call: TRBJ2-3
v_call: TRBV7-2
d_call: TRBD1
clone_size: few
cdr3_aa: CASSSGTGGRDTQYF
cdr3_nt: TGTGCCAGCAGCTCCGGGACAGGGGGCAGAGATACGCAGTATTTT

j_call: TRBJ2-7
v_call: TRBV18
d_call: NA
clone_size: NA
cdr3_aa: CASSPDILNRSRSYEQYF
cdr3_nt: TGTGCCAGCTCACCAGATATTCTTAACCGGTCGCGCTCCTACGAGCAGTACTTC

j_call: TRBJ2-3
v_call: TRBV7-2
d_call: TRBD1
clone_size: NA
cdr3_aa: CASSPRQGPTDTQYF
cdr3_nt: TGTGCCAGCAGCCCAAGACAGGGGCCCACAGATACGCAGTATTTT

j_call: TRBJ1-5
v_call: TRBV7-2
d_call: NA
clone_size: few
cdr3_aa: CASSSPFSGRYQHF
cdr3_nt: TGTGCCAGCAGCTCCCCGTTTTCGGGGCGGTACCAGCATTTT

j_call: TRBJ1-1
v_call: TRBV7-9
d_call: NA
clone_size: NA
cdr3_aa: CASSRGGNTEAFF
cdr3_nt: TGTGCCAGCAGCCGGGGTGGGAACACTGAAGCTTTCTTT